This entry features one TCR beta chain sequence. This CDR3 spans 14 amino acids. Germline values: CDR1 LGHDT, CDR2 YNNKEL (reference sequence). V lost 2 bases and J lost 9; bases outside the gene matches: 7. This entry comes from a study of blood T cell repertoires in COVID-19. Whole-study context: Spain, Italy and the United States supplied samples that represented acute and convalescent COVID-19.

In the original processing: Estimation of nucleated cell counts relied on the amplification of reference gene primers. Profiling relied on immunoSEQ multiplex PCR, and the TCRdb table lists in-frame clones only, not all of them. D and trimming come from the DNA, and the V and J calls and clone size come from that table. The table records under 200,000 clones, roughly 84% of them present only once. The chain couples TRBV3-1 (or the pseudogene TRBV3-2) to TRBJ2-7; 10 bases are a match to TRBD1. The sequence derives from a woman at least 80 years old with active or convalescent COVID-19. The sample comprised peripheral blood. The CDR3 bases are TGTGCCAGCAGCCAAATGGGACAGGGGAAAGGGCAGTACTTC. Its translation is CASSQMGQGKGQYF.